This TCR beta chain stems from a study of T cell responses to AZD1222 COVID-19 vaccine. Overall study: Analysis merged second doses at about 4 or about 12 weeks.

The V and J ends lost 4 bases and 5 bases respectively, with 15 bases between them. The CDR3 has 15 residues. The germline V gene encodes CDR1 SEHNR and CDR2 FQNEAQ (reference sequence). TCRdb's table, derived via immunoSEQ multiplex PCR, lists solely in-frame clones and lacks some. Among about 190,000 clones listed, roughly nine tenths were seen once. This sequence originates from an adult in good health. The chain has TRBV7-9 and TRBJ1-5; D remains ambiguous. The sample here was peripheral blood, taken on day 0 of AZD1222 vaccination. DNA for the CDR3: TGTGCCAGCAGCTCCGCCGGTGGGCCGGATCAGCCCCAGCATTTT. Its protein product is CASSSAGGPDQPQHF.